One and the same sample provided the 15 T cell receptor beta chains below, sequenced in a study of PD-1 blockade in classical Hodgkin lymphoma (dated by TCRdb to 2018 to 2021). The library was made by the immunoSEQ multiplex PCR assay. This is the immuneACCESS table as TCRdb keeps it, with only in-frame sequences that have V and J called. A part of the clones is gone; compared with another copy, unresolved V genes explain less than half, and the rest is unexplained. Counted in this sample were about 41,000 clones; around 74% of them appeared once. The ten largest clones represent roughly 3% of the sample. The time point label, read with the paper, signifies: cycle 4 day 1 (C4D1), after about 6 weeks of nivolumab. Every trial patient had relapsed following autologous stem cell transplantation, and prior brentuximab vedotin exposure was what differed among cohorts A, B and C. The starting material was peripheral blood mononuclear cells (PBMCs), obtained before the fourth cycle of nivolumab. The source of these receptors is a human donor with classical Hodgkin lymphoma.

This clone appeared a few times. The chain uses TRBV19 and TRBJ2-2; D might be TRBD2 (5 bases). CDR1 is LNHDA, CDR2 SQIVND, per germline (reference sequence). V lost 6 bases, J lost 3 bases, and 14 bases lay in between. CDR3 length equals 15 residues. CDR3 bases: TGTGCCAGTAGCCCGGACCAGGACTACACCGGGGAGCTGTTTTTT. As protein: CASSPDQDYTGELFF. The variable domain in full, completed from reference TRBV19 and TRBJ2-2, reads DGGITQSPKYLFRKEGQNVTLSCEQNLNHDAMYWYRQDPGQGLRLIYYSQIVNDFQKGDIAEGYSVSREKKESFPLTVTSAQKNPTAFYLCASSPDQDYTGELFFGEGSRLTVL.

This clone was counted a few times. The genes are TRBV7-2 and TRBJ2-1; D gene ambiguous. Germline loops: CDR1 SGHTA, CDR2 FQGNSA. V gave up 1 base and J gave up 0 bases, with 4 bases separating them. This CDR3 contains 14 residues. The CDR3 here is CASSLEFSYNEQFF. CDR3 bases: TGTGCCAGCAGCTTAGAGTTCTCCTACAATGAGCAGTTCTTC.

This chain joins TRBV7-9 and TRBJ1-1; D is unclear. Trimming took off 3 bases at V and 2 bases at J, with 10 bases between the two ends. The CDR3 spans 14 residues. Germline-derived CDR1 and CDR2 are SEHNR and FQNEAQ (reference sequence). The CDR3 DNA reads as TGTGCCAGCAGCTTGACGTCGGGTAACACTGAAGCTTTCTTT. Translation gives CASSLTSGNTEAFF.

This clone showed up just a few times. This CDR3 reads CASSLKPRGRSTEAFF. CDR3 DNA: TGTGCCAGCAGCTTGAAACCCAGGGGGCGGAGCACTGAAGCTTTCTTT. The chain is built from TRBV5-4 and TRBJ1-1, with 8 bases aligning to TRBD1. Trimming cost V 1 base and J 4 bases; bases outside gene matches: 9. Germline lookup yields CDR1 SGHNT and CDR2 YYREEE (reference sequence). The length of the CDR3 is 16 residues. Supplemented by reference TRBV5-4 and TRBJ1-1, the full variable domain reads ETGVTQSPTHLIKTRGQQVTLRCSSQSGHNTVSWYQQALGQGPQFIFQYYREEENGRGNFPPRFSGLQFPNYSSELNVNALELDDSALYLCASSLKPRGRSTEAFFGQGTRLTVV.

The rearrangement joins TRBV6-5 to TRBJ1-3; TRBD1 matches at 9 bases. Trimming cost V 6 bases and J 2 bases; bases outside gene matches: 5. This CDR3 region has 15 residues. Germline CDR1 MNHEY, CDR2 SVGAGI. In nucleotides, the CDR3 is TGTGCCAGCAGGTCGGGACAGGGAACTGGAAACACCATATATTTT. Its protein product is CASRSGQGTGNTIYF.

CDR3 loop: CASAYRDFGGYTF. The DNA of the CDR3 is TGTGCCAGTGCATACAGGGATTTTGGTGGCTACACCTTC. The rearrangement joins TRBV19 to TRBJ1-2; maybe TRBD1 (6 bases). This CDR3 comprises 13 residues. Germline V gene lookup returns CDR1 LNHDA and CDR2 SQIVND (reference sequence). Deletions cut 8 bases from V and 7 bases from J, with 17 bases between.

The chain combines TRBV21-1 with TRBJ1-5. TRBV21-1 has pseudogene status. CDR3 length: 14 residues. For the CDR3, the DNA is TGTGCCAGCCTCAAAGTTAGTTTAATCAAGCCCCAGCATTTT. Its protein product is CASLKVSLIKPQHF.

This clone was detected many times. This rearrangement joins TRBV29-1 to TRBJ2-2; tentatively, D is TRBD1 (6 bases). V was shortened by 4 bases and J by 2 bases, with 11 bases between the two germline ends. Germline V gene lookup returns CDR1 SQVTM and CDR2 ANQGSEA. There are 14 residues in the CDR3. The DNA of the CDR3 is TGCAGCGTTGCCAGGGGACATAACACCGGGGAGCTGTTTTTT. Protein: CSVARGHNTGELFF.

The rearrangement uses TRBV27 and TRBJ2-7; D unresolved. CDR3 size: 12 residues. V shed 5 bases and J shed 2 bases, with 7 bases lying between them. Germline V gives CDR1 MNHEY, CDR2 SMNVEV (reference sequence). The CDR3 DNA is TGTGCCAGCAGTGCGGACCCCTACGAGCAGTACTTC. As protein: CASSADPYEQYF.

This clone showed up just a few times. CDR3 sequence: CASSQPGEGSYNSPLHF. As DNA, the CDR3 is TGTGCCAGCAGCCAACCTGGAGAAGGCTCCTATAATTCACCCCTCCACTTT. V and J are TRBV4-2 and TRBJ1-6, with D hard to call. Trimming removed 2 bases from V and 0 bases from J, with 11 bases in between. Germline CDR1 reads LGHNA; CDR2 reads YNFKEQ. This CDR3 region has 17 residues.

This rearrangement joins TRBV19 to TRBJ1-5; a possible D gene is TRBD1 (5 bases). Trimming took 7 bases from V and 6 from J, leaving 19 bases between them. The germline V gene has CDR1 LNHDA and CDR2 SQIVND (reference sequence). The CDR3 totals 15 residues. DNA for the CDR3: TGTGCCAGTACCCCGGGCCCCCCTCAGGGTCAGCCCCAGCATTTT. Translation: CASTPGPPQGQPQHF.

The chain uses TRBV6-5 and TRBJ1-1, with D unclear. The V end lost 2 bases, the J end lost 7 bases, and 14 bases lay between the germline ends. This CDR3 is 14 amino acids long. CDR1 is MNHEY, CDR2 SVGAGI, per germline. CDR3 sequence reads: CASSYMPGSVEAFF. CDR3 nucleotide sequence: TGTGCCAGCAGTTACATGCCCGGGAGCGTTGAAGCTTTCTTT.

V gene TRBV19 combines with J gene TRBJ1-3; 12 nucleotides line up with TRBD1. Germline loops: CDR1 LNHDA, CDR2 SQIVND (reference sequence). The CDR3 is 17 residues long. J was trimmed by 4 bases and V by 3 bases; bases with no gene match: 7. In nucleotides, the CDR3 is TGTGCCAGTAGTATCCTTCCGGGACAGGGGGCCGGAAACACCATATATTTT. It translates to CASSILPGQGAGNTIYF. Filled out from reference TRBV19 and TRBJ1-3, the complete variable domain reads DGGITQSPKYLFRKEGQNVTLSCEQNLNHDAMYWYRQDPGQGLRLIYYSQIVNDFQKGDIAEGYSVSREKKESFPLTVTSAQKNPTAFYLCASSILPGQGAGNTIYFGEGSWLTVV.

The rearrangement links TRBV30 to TRBJ2-1, with a possible D match to TRBD1 (5 bases). The CDR3 sequence is 17 residues long. Trimming removed 0 bases from V and 4 bases from J, with 19 bases in between. Germline lookup yields CDR1 GTSNPN and CDR2 SVGIG (reference sequence). The CDR3 region has the DNA TGTGCCTGGAGTGTAGTCGTGACAGCCAAGGTTTACAATGAGCAGTTCTTC. As protein: CAWSVVVTAKVYNEQFF. Full variable domain (remainder filled in from reference TRBV30 and TRBJ2-1): SQTIHQWPATLVQPVGSPLSLECTVEGTSNPNLYWYRQAAGRGLQLLFYSVGIGQISSEVPQNLSASRPQDRQFILSSKKLLLSDSGFYLCAWSVVVTAKVYNEQFFGPGTRLTVL.

The V and J genes are TRBV7-8 and TRBJ1-1, with TRBD1 matching over 10 bases. Germline lookup yields CDR1 SGHVS and CDR2 FQNEAQ. V trimming: 2 bases; J trimming: 4 bases; junction bases outside the gene matches: 7. The CDR3 extends over 16 amino acids. The CDR3 is CASSLWGRDRGTEAFF. The DNA for the CDR3 is TGTGCCAGCAGCTTATGGGGACGGGACAGGGGCACTGAAGCTTTCTTT.